The sequence of this TCR beta chain was determined in a study of early T cells in non-severe SARS-CoV-2 infection. Each CDR3 protein is one row after TCRdb ran MiXCR on the 5' RACE reads. The sample lists about 80,000 distinct CDR3 sequences; approximately 12% were seen once. CDR1 and CDR2 from the germline V gene are SGHDT and YYEEEE. The CDR3 loop spans 14 amino acids. V was pared by 3 bases and J by 5 bases, with 14 bases between. This chain connects TRBV5-6 to TRBJ2-5, with D uncertain. The sample comprised whole blood. The receptor comes from an adult who was a healthcare worker with PCR-confirmed SARS-CoV-2 infection or an uninfected control (not recorded which). DNA for the CDR3: TGTGCCAGCAGCTCGTCGGGCCGGTGGGAGACCCAGTACTTC. It yields the protein CASSSSGRWETQYF. Complete variable domain (other parts from reference TRBV5-6 and TRBJ2-5): DAGVTQSPTHLIKTRGQQVTLRCSPKSGHDTVSWYQQALGQGPQFIFQYYEEEERQRGNFPDRFSGHQFPNYSSELNVNALLLGDSALYLCASSSSGRWETQYFGPGTRLLVL.